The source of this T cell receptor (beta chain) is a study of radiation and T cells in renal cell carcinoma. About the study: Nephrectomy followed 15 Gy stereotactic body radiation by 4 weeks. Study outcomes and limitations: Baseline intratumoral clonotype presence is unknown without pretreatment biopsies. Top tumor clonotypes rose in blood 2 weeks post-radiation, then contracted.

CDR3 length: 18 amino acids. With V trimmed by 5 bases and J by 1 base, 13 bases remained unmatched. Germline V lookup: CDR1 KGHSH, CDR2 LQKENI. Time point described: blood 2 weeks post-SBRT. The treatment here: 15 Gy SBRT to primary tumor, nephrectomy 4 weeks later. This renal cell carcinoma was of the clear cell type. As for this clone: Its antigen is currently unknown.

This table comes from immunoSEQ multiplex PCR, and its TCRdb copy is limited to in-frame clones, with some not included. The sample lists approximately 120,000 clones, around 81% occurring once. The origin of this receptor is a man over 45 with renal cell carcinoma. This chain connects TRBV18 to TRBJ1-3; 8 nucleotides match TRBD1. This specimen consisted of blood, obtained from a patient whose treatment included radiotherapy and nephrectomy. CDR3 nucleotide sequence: TGTGCCAGCTCATCACGGACAGGGAGGAGTAGGTCTGGAAACACCATATATTTT. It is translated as CASSSRTGRSRSGNTIYF.